These T cell receptor beta chains were read from a single sample in a study of blood T cell repertoires in COVID-19. Sequenced by immunoSEQ multiplex PCR; TCRdb stores in-frame clones only, minus some. This repertoire shows about 290,000 clones, just over 85% found once; its top ten account for around 3%. The sample was peripheral blood. The receptor set was obtained from a woman aged 25 to 39 with active or convalescent COVID-19. Both conserved end residues are part of each CDR3. D genes are given only for firm matches. The listing skips clone size in some rows; elsewhere it reads once, few, many or a size class.

abundance: NA; len: 16; v_gene: TRBV19; j_gene: TRBJ2-2; d_gene: NA; CDR3nt: TGTGCCAGTATCGACAGCCGGAGGGGGGGCACCGGGGAGCTGTTTTTT; CDR3aa: CASIDSRRGGTGELFF
abundance: NA; len: 10; v_gene: TRBV20-1; j_gene: TRBJ2-5; d_gene: NA; CDR3nt: TGCAGTGCCAACAGAGAGACCCAGTACTTC; CDR3aa: CSANRETQYF
abundance: NA; len: 14; v_gene: TRBV11-3; j_gene: TRBJ2-1; d_gene: NA; CDR3nt: TGTGCCAGCAGCTCCCCCGACAGCTACAATGAGCAGTTCTTC; CDR3aa: CASSSPDSYNEQFF
abundance: NA; len: 14; v_gene: TRBV5-1; j_gene: TRBJ1-1; d_gene: TRBD1; CDR3nt: TGCGCCAGCAGCAAAGGACAGGGGAACACTGAAGCTTTCTTT; CDR3aa: CASSKGQGNTEAFF
abundance: NA; len: 14; v_gene: TRBV2; j_gene: TRBJ1-4; d_gene: NA; CDR3nt: TGTGCCAGCAGAGGGGATACAACTAATGAAAAACTGTTTTTT; CDR3aa: CASRGDTTNEKLFF
abundance: NA; len: 14; v_gene: TRBV2; j_gene: TRBJ1-5; d_gene: TRBD1; CDR3nt: TGTGCCAGCAGTCCGGGACAGGGGGGTCAGCCCCAGCATTTT; CDR3aa: CASSPGQGGQPQHF
abundance: NA; len: 12; v_gene: TRBV7-9; j_gene: TRBJ1-1; d_gene: NA; CDR3nt: TGTGCCAGCAGCTACGCTAGCACTGAAGCTTTCTTT; CDR3aa: CASSYASTEAFF
abundance: NA; len: 18; v_gene: TRBV13; j_gene: TRBJ1-2; d_gene: TRBD1; CDR3nt: TGTGCCAGCAGCTCCTTCAGGGGGCCAGTTTATGAGAACTATGGCTACACCTTC; CDR3aa: CASSSFRGPVYENYGYTF
abundance: NA; len: 16; v_gene: TRBV5-1; j_gene: TRBJ1-6; d_gene: NA; CDR3nt: TGCGCCAGCAGCCTAAGCCCGACAGGTAGAAATTCACCCCTCCACTTT; CDR3aa: CASSLSPTGRNSPLHF
abundance: NA; len: 20; v_gene: TRBV27; j_gene: TRBJ2-6; d_gene: TRBD2; CDR3nt: TGTGCCAGCAGTTCTACCTTCGGACTAGCGGGATCATCCGGGGCCAACGTCCTGACTTTC; CDR3aa: CASSSTFGLAGSSGANVLTF
abundance: NA; len: 17; v_gene: TRBV21-1; j_gene: TRBJ2-3; d_gene: NA; CDR3nt: TGTGCCAGCAGCAACAAAGAGGGTAGACCTAGCACAGATACGCAGTATTTT; CDR3aa: CASSNKEGRPSTDTQYF
abundance: few; len: 15; v_gene: TRBV19; j_gene: TRBJ1-2; d_gene: NA; CDR3nt: TGTGCCAGTAGTATATCCAGGGCTTTTAACTATGGCTACACCTTC; CDR3aa: CASSISRAFNYGYTF
abundance: NA; len: 17; v_gene: TRBV28; j_gene: TRBJ1-6; d_gene: TRBD1; CDR3nt: TGTGCCAGCACCGAGGCGGTCAGGGGGGAGTGGGATTCACCCCTCCACTTT; CDR3aa: CASTEAVRGEWDSPLHF
abundance: NA; len: 13; v_gene: TRBV28; j_gene: TRBJ1-2; d_gene: TRBD1; CDR3nt: TGTGCCAGCAGGGGGACAGGGGAACATGGCTACACCTTC; CDR3aa: CASRGTGEHGYTF
abundance: NA; len: 14; v_gene: TRBV27; j_gene: TRBJ1-3; d_gene: NA; CDR3nt: TGTGCCAGCAGTTTGAGTCGCTCTGGAAACACCATATATTTT; CDR3aa: CASSLSRSGNTIYF
abundance: NA; len: 14; v_gene: TRBV3-1/TRBV3-2; j_gene: TRBJ1-2; d_gene: TRBD1; CDR3nt: TGTGCCAGCAGCCCGGGACAGGGGGGGCGTGGCTACACCTTC; CDR3aa: CASSPGQGGRGYTF
abundance: NA; len: 14; v_gene: TRBV10-3; j_gene: TRBJ1-2; d_gene: NA; CDR3nt: TGTGCCACGACGCCGGAAGCACAGGTGAATGGCTACACCTTC; CDR3aa: CATTPEAQVNGYTF
abundance: NA; len: 15; v_gene: TRBV28; j_gene: TRBJ2-4; d_gene: NA; CDR3nt: TGTGCCAGCAACCCTGGGGGCGAGCCCAAAAACATTCAGTACTTC; CDR3aa: CASNPGGEPKNIQYF
abundance: NA; len: 11; v_gene: TRBV7-2; j_gene: TRBJ1-3; d_gene: NA; CDR3nt: TGTGCCAGCAGCAACAGAAACACCATATATTTT; CDR3aa: CASSNRNTIYF
abundance: few; len: 16; v_gene: TRBV9; j_gene: TRBJ1-1; d_gene: TRBD1; CDR3nt: TGTGCCAGCAGCGGGATACAGGGGGCGCGAAACACTGAAGCTTTCTTT; CDR3aa: CASSGIQGARNTEAFF
abundance: NA; len: 14; v_gene: TRBV12-5; j_gene: TRBJ2-1; d_gene: TRBD2; CDR3nt: TGTGCTAGTGGTCTAGCGGGGGGCTACAATGAGCAGTTCTTC; CDR3aa: CASGLAGGYNEQFF
abundance: NA; len: 13; v_gene: TRBV29-1; j_gene: TRBJ2-1; d_gene: NA; CDR3nt: TGCAGCGTTGGAGGGAAAGGGATAAATGAGCAGTTCTTC; CDR3aa: CSVGGKGINEQFF
abundance: NA; len: 11; v_gene: TRBV29-1; j_gene: TRBJ2-7; d_gene: TRBD1; CDR3nt: TGCAGCGTGGACAGGGGCCACGAGCAGTACTTC; CDR3aa: CSVDRGHEQYF
abundance: NA; len: 14; v_gene: TRBV19; j_gene: TRBJ2-7; d_gene: NA; CDR3nt: TGTGCCAGTAGTATAGTTGACGTAGGGGACGAGCAGTACTTC; CDR3aa: CASSIVDVGDEQYF
abundance: NA; len: 16; v_gene: TRBV7-3; j_gene: TRBJ2-1; d_gene: NA; CDR3nt: TGTGCCAGCAGCTTAGGAGGGGGGGCCCGCCGAGGGGAGCAGTTCTTC; CDR3aa: CASSLGGGARRGEQFF
abundance: few; len: 14; v_gene: TRBV18; j_gene: TRBJ2-5; d_gene: NA; CDR3nt: TGTGCCAGCTCACCAATGTCGGTCACAGAGACCCAGTACTTC; CDR3aa: CASSPMSVTETQYF
abundance: once; len: 14; v_gene: TRBV28; j_gene: TRBJ1-5; d_gene: NA; CDR3nt: TGTGCCAGCAGCCCCGGGGGTAGCAATCAGCCCCAGCATTTT; CDR3aa: CASSPGGSNQPQHF
abundance: NA; len: 15; v_gene: TRBV4-2; j_gene: TRBJ2-1; d_gene: TRBD2; CDR3nt: TGTGCCAGCAGCCAAGTTAGCGGGGGGGCTCGCGAGCAGTTCTTC; CDR3aa: CASSQVSGGAREQFF
abundance: few; len: 16; v_gene: TRBV15; j_gene: TRBJ2-1; d_gene: TRBD2; CDR3nt: TGTGCCACCAGCAGCGGGACTAGCGGGGGGGACAATGAGCAGTTCTTC; CDR3aa: CATSSGTSGGDNEQFF
abundance: NA; len: 15; v_gene: TRBV21-1; j_gene: TRBJ1-4; d_gene: NA; CDR3nt: TGTGCCAGCAGCGATCGACAGGGGCTGGGTGAAAAACTGTTTTTT; CDR3aa: CASSDRQGLGEKLFF
abundance: NA; len: 13; v_gene: TRBV5-1; j_gene: TRBJ2-1; d_gene: NA; CDR3nt: TGCGCCAGCAGCTTGAATCTTCCGGGGGAGCAGTTCTTC; CDR3aa: CASSLNLPGEQFF
abundance: NA; len: 14; v_gene: TRBV6-5; j_gene: TRBJ1-6; d_gene: NA; CDR3nt: TGTGCCAGCAGTTCGATCCTACAGGGAACACCCCTCCACTTT; CDR3aa: CASSSILQGTPLHF
abundance: few; len: 15; v_gene: TRBV18; j_gene: TRBJ1-2; d_gene: TRBD1; CDR3nt: TGTGCCAGCTCACCGGTCACAGGGACAGGTTATGGCTACACCTTC; CDR3aa: CASSPVTGTGYGYTF
abundance: NA; len: 18; v_gene: TRBV7-9; j_gene: TRBJ1-5; d_gene: NA; CDR3nt: TGTGCCAGCAGCCCCGGGCGAGGCGGGGGCAAAGGGAATCAGCCCCAGCATTTT; CDR3aa: CASSPGRGGGKGNQPQHF
abundance: NA; len: 13; v_gene: TRBV28; j_gene: TRBJ2-2; d_gene: TRBD2; CDR3nt: TGTGCCAGCAGATCCGGGACTAGCGGGGAGCTGTTTTTT; CDR3aa: CASRSGTSGELFF
abundance: NA; len: 15; v_gene: TRBV19; j_gene: TRBJ1-1; d_gene: NA; CDR3nt: TGTGCCAGTATTAACGCCGGGACTGCGCTTTCTGAAGCTTTCTTT; CDR3aa: CASINAGTALSEAFF
abundance: NA; len: 13; v_gene: TRBV7-2; j_gene: TRBJ1-2; d_gene: NA; CDR3nt: TGTGCCAGCAGCTTCGGGGTATGGGAAGGCTACACCTTC; CDR3aa: CASSFGVWEGYTF
abundance: NA; len: 11; v_gene: TRBV7-2; j_gene: TRBJ1-2; d_gene: NA; CDR3nt: TGTGCCAGCAGCCCGGGTTATGGCTACACCTTC; CDR3aa: CASSPGYGYTF
abundance: once; len: 14; v_gene: TRBV10-3; j_gene: TRBJ2-2; d_gene: TRBD2; CDR3nt: TGTGCCATCAGTGCGGCGGGGGGCGTCGGGGAGCTGTTTTTT; CDR3aa: CAISAAGGVGELFF
abundance: NA; len: 14; v_gene: TRBV21-1; j_gene: TRBJ1-5; d_gene: NA; CDR3nt: TGTGCCAGCAGGGTAAGGACAGGGGGCCAGCCCCAGCATTTT; CDR3aa: CASRVRTGGQPQHF
abundance: NA; len: 13; v_gene: TRBV18; j_gene: TRBJ1-1; d_gene: NA; CDR3nt: TGTGCCAGCTCACCCTCTACCAACACTGAAGCTTTCTTT; CDR3aa: CASSPSTNTEAFF
abundance: NA; len: 16; v_gene: TRBV7-5; j_gene: TRBJ1-3; d_gene: NA; CDR3nt: TGTGCCAGAAGCTTCGTCCAGGGGGCTGGGGGAAACACCATATATTTT; CDR3aa: CARSFVQGAGGNTIYF
abundance: NA; len: 14; v_gene: TRBV2; j_gene: TRBJ2-5; d_gene: TRBD2; CDR3nt: TGTGCCAGCAAAGCCAGCGGGGGTGAAGAGACCCAGTACTTC; CDR3aa: CASKASGGEETQYF
abundance: few; len: 13; v_gene: TRBV12-3/TRBV12-4; j_gene: TRBJ1-3; d_gene: TRBD1; CDR3nt: TGTGCCAGCAGGTCCGGGACAGGGCCCCCTGCGTATTTT; CDR3aa: CASRSGTGPPAYF
abundance: NA; len: 16; v_gene: TRBV6-5; j_gene: TRBJ2-6; d_gene: TRBD1; CDR3nt: TGTGCCAGCAGTTACGATGGACAGGTTGGGGCCAACGTCCTGACTTTC; CDR3aa: CASSYDGQVGANVLTF
abundance: NA; len: 15; v_gene: TRBV15; j_gene: TRBJ2-1; d_gene: TRBD2; CDR3nt: TGTGCCACCAGCAGTTTGCGGGGGGGCCAAAATGAGCAGTTCTTC; CDR3aa: CATSSLRGGQNEQFF
abundance: NA; len: 15; v_gene: TRBV6-5; j_gene: TRBJ1-2; d_gene: NA; CDR3nt: TGTGCCAGCAGTCGAGGCGCGACGGGGGACTATGGCTACACCTTC; CDR3aa: CASSRGATGDYGYTF
abundance: NA; len: 14; v_gene: TRBV6-2/TRBV6-3; j_gene: TRBJ1-1; d_gene: NA; CDR3nt: TGTGCCAGCAGCCCATACCGCGTAGACACTGAAGCTTTCTTT; CDR3aa: CASSPYRVDTEAFF
abundance: once; len: 15; v_gene: TRBV21-1; j_gene: TRBJ1-2; d_gene: NA; CDR3nt: TGTGCCAGCAGCGTCCACAGGGGGCGCAACTATGGCTACACCTTC; CDR3aa: CASSVHRGRNYGYTF
abundance: NA; len: 15; v_gene: TRBV27; j_gene: TRBJ2-2; d_gene: NA; CDR3nt: TGTGCCAGCAGTTCACCAGGGGCTCACACCGGGGAGCTGTTTTTT; CDR3aa: CASSSPGAHTGELFF
abundance: NA; len: 12; v_gene: TRBV29-1; j_gene: TRBJ1-2; d_gene: NA; CDR3nt: TGCAGCGTTGAAATCCAGGGGTATGGCTACACCTTC; CDR3aa: CSVEIQGYGYTF
abundance: NA; len: 15; v_gene: TRBV5-1; j_gene: TRBJ2-7; d_gene: NA; CDR3nt: TGCGCCAGCAGCTTCGAAGGCAGGGGTACGAACGAGCAGTACTTC; CDR3aa: CASSFEGRGTNEQYF
abundance: NA; len: 17; v_gene: TRBV15; j_gene: TRBJ1-2; d_gene: TRBD1; CDR3nt: TGTGCCACCAGCAGCCGGGACAGGGTCGGTATAAGAGATGGCTACACCTTC; CDR3aa: CATSSRDRVGIRDGYTF
abundance: NA; len: 13; v_gene: TRBV5-1; j_gene: TRBJ1-1; d_gene: TRBD1; CDR3nt: TGCGCCAGCAGGCAACAGGGGGGGACTGAAGCTTTCTTT; CDR3aa: CASRQQGGTEAFF
abundance: NA; len: 16; v_gene: TRBV4-2; j_gene: TRBJ2-1; d_gene: NA; CDR3nt: TGTGCCAGCAGCCAAGAACCCCTAGAACCCTACAATGAGCAGTTCTTC; CDR3aa: CASSQEPLEPYNEQFF